The rows below give T cell receptor beta chains drawn from one sample of a study of human T cells and chemical hapten exposure. TCRdb reprocessed the RACE reads with MiXCR, giving one entry per CDR3 protein. The sample includes roughly 86,000 distinct CDR3 sequences, roughly a tenth of them seen just once. The material was whole blood, obtained in connection with sensitization to the hapten diphenylcyclopropenone (DPC). The source is a man aged 35 to 55 with alopecia areata. Some clones in this sample may be carry-over from other donors' samples. Each CDR3 is given with its conserved first and last residue. The D gene is left open where the match is weak. Clone sizes are given selectively: once, few, many, or a class where the clone is expanded.

V	size	D	J	DNA	CDR3
TRBV30	.	.	TRBJ2-7	TGTGCCTGGAGTGTGGGCTGGGGGGTTTCCTACGAGCAGTACTTC	CAWSVGWGVSYEQYF
TRBV4-3	many	.	TRBJ1-4	TGCGCCAGCAGCCAACTGGGGAGTGAAAAACTGTTTTTT	CASSQLGSEKLFF
TRBV5-1	few	TRBD1	TRBJ2-5	TGCGCCAGCAGCTCTGGACAGGGACCCCAAGAGACCCAGTACTTC	CASSSGQGPQETQYF
TRBV30	few	TRBD2	TRBJ2-2	TGTGCCTGGAGTGGACTAGCGGGAGTGGCCGGGGAGCTGTTTTTT	CAWSGLAGVAGELFF
TRBV6-2/TRBV6-3	few	.	TRBJ2-3	TGTGCCAGCTTAACGGGACCGAACACAGATACGCAGTATTTT	CASLTGPNTDTQYF
TRBV9	.	.	TRBJ1-4	TGTGCCAGCAGCTCCGGTATCGGGGGGAATGAAAAACTGTTTTTT	CASSSGIGGNEKLFF
TRBV12-3/TRBV12-4	few	.	TRBJ2-5	TGTGCCAGCAGTTTAGATGCCTACAGGGTGGAGACCCAGTACTTC	CASSLDAYRVETQYF
TRBV7-6	.	.	TRBJ2-7	TGTGCCAGCAGCCCGCGGGGCTCCTACGAGCAGTACTTC	CASSPRGSYEQYF
TRBV20-1	many	TRBD2	TRBJ2-5	TGCAGTGCTAGAGTACCGGGGGGCCAAGAGACCCAGTACTTC	CSARVPGGQETQYF
TRBV7-8	medium-sized	.	TRBJ2-3	TGTGCCAGTAGCACAACGGATACGCAGTATTTT	CASSTTDTQYF
TRBV5-1	few	TRBD2	TRBJ2-5	TGCGCCAGCAGCATAACGGGAGGCGGAGAGACCCAGTACTTC	CASSITGGGETQYF
TRBV30	.	.	TRBJ2-2	TGTGCCTGGAGTCCGACTAACACCGGGGAGCTGTTTTTT	CAWSPTNTGELFF
TRBV30	.	.	TRBJ2-2	TGTGCCTGGAGTCCCACCGGGGAGCTGTTTTTT	CAWSPTGELFF
TRBV24-1	.	.	TRBJ2-1	TGTGCCACCGGAGGGAATGAGCAGTTCTTC	CATGGNEQFF
TRBV10-3	.	.	TRBJ2-5	TGTGCCATCAGGGGGGGAGTGACGTCCCAAGAGACCCAGTACTTC	CAIRGGVTSQETQYF
TRBV19	.	TRBD2	TRBJ2-2	TGTGCCAGTGGACGGGGAGCGGGAGGGCGGAACACCGGGGAGCTGTTTTTT	CASGRGAGGRNTGELFF
TRBV3-1	few	TRBD2	TRBJ2-3	TGTGCCAGCAGCCAAGACCCCCATAGCGGGAGGGCCAGAGATACGCAGTATTTT	CASSQDPHSGRARDTQYF
TRBV30	few	.	TRBJ2-1	TGTGCCTGGACCCCAGCGGGTCCCTACAATGAGCAGTTCTTC	CAWTPAGPYNEQFF
TRBV7-9	.	.	TRBJ1-6	TGTGCCAGCAGCCGGGGGAGGTCCTATAATTCACCCCTCCACTTT	CASSRGRSYNSPLHF
TRBV4-2	.	TRBD2	TRBJ2-3	TGTGCCAGCAGCCAATCTAGCGGGAGCCGCACAGATACGCAGTATTTT	CASSQSSGSRTDTQYF
TRBV6-2/TRBV6-3	many	TRBD1	TRBJ1-5	TGTGCCAGCAGACAGACAGGGGCGAGCAATCAGCCCCAGCATTTT	CASRQTGASNQPQHF
TRBV5-1	.	.	TRBJ2-1	TGCGCCAGCAGCTTGGTAGAGGAGCAGTTCTTC	CASSLVEEQFF
TRBV29-1	few	TRBD2	TRBJ2-5	TGCAGCGGCGCGGGAGGGCCGGAGACCCAGTACTTC	CSGAGGPETQYF
TRBV29-1	many	TRBD1	TRBJ1-1	TGCAGCGTAGTACAGGGGGTCACTGAAGCTTTCTTT	CSVVQGVTEAFF
TRBV7-2	few	.	TRBJ2-5	TGTGCCAGCAGCTTAGCGTCAGGTACTCAAGAGACCCAGTACTTC	CASSLASGTQETQYF
TRBV7-8	.	.	TRBJ2-1	TGTGCCAGCAGCTGGGTAGCGGTAAAAAGCTCCTACAATGAGCAGTTCTTC	CASSWVAVKSSYNEQFF
TRBV13	.	.	TRBJ2-3	TGTGCCAGCAGCCAACCGGGACAAAGCACAGATACGCAGTATTTT	CASSQPGQSTDTQYF
TRBV12-3/TRBV12-4	many	.	TRBJ1-5	TGTGCCAGCAGCCTTATTGCGAATCAGCCCCAGCATTTT	CASSLIANQPQHF
TRBV4-3	many	TRBD1	TRBJ1-6	TGCGCCAGCAGCCAAGGGACAGGGACCAATTCACCCCTCCACTTT	CASSQGTGTNSPLHF
TRBV28	.	.	TRBJ1-4	TGTGCCAGCCTTTCCCGGGCAACTAATGAAAAACTGTTTTTT	CASLSRATNEKLFF